The 14 T cell receptor beta chains presented below share a single source sample, sequenced in a study of cytomegalovirus exposure and HLA in healthy donors (TCRdb year 2017). The library was built by means of the immunoSEQ multiplex PCR assay. For the multiplex PCR, a mixture combining 60 forward primers for TCR Vbeta segments and 13 reverse primers for TCR Jbeta segments was used. TCRdb carries this immuneACCESS record with in-frame sequences only. Its versions omit some clonotypes, under half of them owing to an unresolved V gene in the studies checked, with the rest unexplained. Here the sample has tens of thousands of clones; around 60% occur a single time. The top ten constitute 4% to 5.5% of the sample. The sample taken for sequencing was PBMCs. The receptors were sampled from a male donor in good health and CMV-seropositive.

This sequence joins TRBV5-1 and TRBJ2-7; 9 bases match TRBD1. Germline lookup yields CDR1 SGHRS and CDR2 YFSETQ. There are 15 residues in the CDR3. With V trimmed by 5 bases and J by 5 bases, 11 bases remained unmatched. As DNA, the CDR3 is TGCGCCAGCAGGATCCTACAGGGGGCGCAGAACGAGCAGTACTTC. Residues: CASRILQGAQNEQYF.

The chain couples TRBV19 to TRBJ1-1, with unresolved D. CDR1 is LNHDA, CDR2 SQIVND, per germline (reference sequence). The CDR3 contains 13 residues. V lost 2 bases and J lost 0, with 4 bases in between. In DNA, the CDR3 is TGTGCCAGTAGTATACAGGTGAACACTGAAGCTTTCTTT. Its translation is CASSIQVNTEAFF.

The rearrangement uses TRBV14 and TRBJ2-2, with TRBD1 identical over 9 bases. The CDR3 spans 17 residues. Germline V gene sequence: CDR1 SGHDN, CDR2 FVKESK. V lost 4 bases and J lost 2; bases outside the gene matches: 8. The CDR3 region is CASSPWTGEVNTGELFF. CDR3 bases: TGTGCCAGCAGCCCGTGGACAGGGGAGGTCAACACCGGGGAGCTGTTTTTT.

Comments on this clone: The junction departs from germline at one end; a sequencing error may be responsible. The rearrangement uses TRBV19 and TRBJ2-7, with 9 bases lining up with TRBD1. Germline V gives CDR1 LNHDA, CDR2 SQIVND (reference sequence). CDR3 length equals 12 residues. The CDR3 bases are TGTGCCAGTAGTATGCTACAGGGGGCGCGTTGCTTC. Translated, it gives CASSMLQGARCF.

This clone was counted a single time. J is TRBJ1-1 and V is TRBV6-5; D might be TRBD1 (5 bases). This CDR3 is built from 15 residues. The germline gives CDR1 MNHEY, CDR2 SVGAGI. Trimming took off 0 bases at V and 4 bases at J, with 12 bases between the two ends. The CDR3 nucleotides are TGTGCCAGCAGTTACTCGAAAGGAGGGGCCACTGAAGCTTTCTTT. Encoded protein: CASSYSKGGATEAFF.

This clone was found a few times. This rearrangement joins TRBV4-1 to TRBJ2-1; the match to TRBD2 covers 11 bases. V was clipped by 1 base and J by 7 bases; unmatched bases: 6. The germline V gene has CDR1 MGHRA and CDR2 YSYEKL. This CDR3 comprises 16 residues. The CDR3 DNA reads as TGCGCCAGCAGCCAAGGGCTCCGACTAGCGGGGAATGAGCAGTTCTTC. This sequence encodes CASSQGLRLAGNEQFF.

The V call is TRBV2, the J call TRBJ2-1, with D perhaps matching TRBD2 (5 bases). Per the germline V gene, CDR1 is SNHLY and CDR2 is FYNNEI. This CDR3 contains 14 residues. Trimming removed 8 bases from V and 0 bases from J, with 11 bases in between. This CDR3 reads CASDLGSSYNEQFF. The CDR3 DNA follows: TGTGCCAGCGATCTAGGGAGCTCCTACAATGAGCAGTTCTTC.

The chain couples TRBV30 to TRBJ1-1; TRBD1 is a possible D gene (5 bases). This CDR3 has 14 residues. V was trimmed by 1 base and J by 3 bases, leaving 12 bases between them. CDR1 and CDR2 (germline): GTSNPN, SVGIG (reference sequence). The CDR3 here is CAWSERRGDTEAFF. Written as DNA, the CDR3 is TGTGCCTGGAGTGAGAGAAGGGGTGACACTGAAGCTTTCTTT.

The V gene is TRBV9, the J gene TRBJ2-7, with no clear D. The length of the CDR3 is 14 residues. With 0 bases removed from V and 0 bases from J, the gap between germline ends came to 7 bases. The V gene's germline CDR1 is SGDLS and CDR2 YYNGEE. CDR3 coding DNA: TGTGCCAGCAGCGTAGACCATAGCTCCTACGAGCAGTACTTC. It encodes CASSVDHSSYEQYF.

In this sample, this clone turned up once. The J gene is TRBJ2-7, the V gene TRBV6-6; D may be TRBD2 (5 bases). V was clipped by 1 base and J by 3 bases, with 10 bases between them. Germline values: CDR1 MNHNY, CDR2 SVGAGI (reference sequence). CDR3 length equals 14 residues. CDR3 coding DNA: TGTGCCAGCAGTTACTTCGGGAATAGCTACGAGCAGTACTTC. Its translation: CASSYFGNSYEQYF.

The chain combines TRBV28 with TRBJ1-2; D is unclear. CDR1 and CDR2 from the germline V gene are MDHEN and SYDVKM. The V gene lost 4 bases and the J gene lost 0 bases, with 12 bases spanning the gap. CDR3 size: 15 residues. CDR3 residues: CASSSSKEPNYGYTF. DNA for the CDR3: TGTGCCAGCAGTTCCTCGAAGGAGCCTAACTATGGCTACACCTTC.

Only a few counts were recorded for this clone. The rearrangement uses TRBV18 and TRBJ2-5, with a tentative D call TRBD2 (6 bases). CDR1 is KGHSH and CDR2 is LQKENI in the germline V gene. V was shortened by 4 bases and J by 5 bases, with 17 bases between the two germline ends. This CDR3 spans 15 amino acids. In nucleotides, the CDR3 is TGTGCCAGCTCACGACGAGCGGGCTCGGGGGAGACCCAGTACTTC. Translation: CASSRRAGSGETQYF.

The genes are TRBV28 and TRBJ1-5; TRBD1 matches at 10 bases. The length of the CDR3 is 17 residues. The trim removed 7 bases at V and 7 bases at J, leaving 16 bases unmatched. Germline V lookup: CDR1 MDHEN, CDR2 SYDVKM. The CDR3 DNA follows: TGTGCCAGCAAAGGGGTCCCCGGGACAGGGGTTCGGCAGCCCCAGCATTTT. This encodes CASKGVPGTGVRQPQHF.

V usage is TRBV28 and J usage is TRBJ1-4; 8 bases map to TRBD1. The J segment lost 5 bases and the V segment lost 5 bases, leaving 4 bases of the junction unmatched. Germline V gene sequence: CDR1 MDHEN, CDR2 SYDVKM. The CDR3 has 14 residues. Here the CDR3 DNA reads TGTGCCAGCAGTGGCCCAGGGGGCAATGAAAAACTGTTTTTT. Its protein is CASSGPGGNEKLFF.